This TCR beta chain was found in a study of blood T cell repertoires in COVID-19. Authors' methods: The assay estimated nucleated cells by amplifying reference gene primers. The table came from immunoSEQ multiplex PCR; TCRdb's copy has only in-frame clones and leaves some out. V and J calls and clone size come straight from that table; D and trimming were deduced from the DNA. The table includes approximately 120,000 clones, around nine tenths detected once. Sequences were obtained from peripheral blood. This receptor was obtained from a man in his fifties with acute or convalescent COVID-19.

CDR3 nucleotides: TGTGCCAGCAGCTCCGGACTAGTCGGCACAGATACGCAGTATTTT. Protein: CASSSGLVGTDTQYF. The chain couples TRBV5-5 to TRBJ2-3; the match to TRBD2 covers 7 bases. Germline CDR1 is SGHKS and CDR2 is YYEKEE (reference sequence). The J segment lost 1 base and the V segment lost 3 bases, leaving 5 bases of the junction unmatched. The CDR3 consists of 15 residues.